The clone carrying this T cell receptor (beta chain) has only a few counts. What it recognizes is unknown. Germline CDR1 and CDR2: MGHRA and YSYEKL. The CDR3 is 16 residues long. J gave up 6 bases and V 2 bases, and 9 bases lay outside the gene matches. Production of TCR cDNA was by 5'RACE template switching, which also added a universal primer site and UMIs. MiXCR was run by TCRdb on the 5' RACE reads, yielding one entry per CDR3 protein. Of roughly 400,000 distinct CDR3 sequences in the sample, around 20% were seen once. The data stem from a study of T cells after yellow fever vaccination. Findings and limits, study-wide: Re-detected after boosting: most primary clones, approximately 97% of CD4 and roughly 88% of CD8. Although most clonotypes did not, a small share appeared in both CD4 and CD8 compartments.

The chain has TRBV4-1 and TRBJ2-2; 7 bases agree with TRBD1. Material: PBMCs, obtained before the yellow fever booster vaccination. This clonotype was sampled from a man aged 18 to 30 who received the YFV17D yellow fever vaccine. The CDR3 DNA follows: TGCGCCAGCAGCCAAAGTGGGACAGAAGTGGCCGGGGAGCTGTTTTTT. This codes for CASSQSGTEVAGELFF.